The subject of this entry is one T cell receptor (beta chain). The antigen is undetermined. This CDR3 has 15 residues. Germline-derived CDR1 and CDR2 are LGHNA and YSLEER. V trimming: 1 base; J trimming: 0 bases; junction bases outside the gene matches: 2. The sample belongs to a study of cytomegalovirus exposure and HLA in healthy donors. A multiplex PCR was run with 60 Vbeta primers and 13 Jbeta primers. Profiling relied on immunoSEQ multiplex PCR, and the TCRdb table lists in-frame clones only, not all of them. The table has around 130,000 clones, roughly three quarters seen once. Study-wide findings and caveats: It emerged from a later analysis that several of the most significant clusters appeared to be linked to common viral pathogens. Prediction of most subjects' HLA-A and HLA-B alleles by TCR beta sequences was reportedly accurate. TCR beta chains numbering 164 were designated cytomegalovirus-associated. In an earlier analysis, about 87% or about 30%: the productive usage of most TCR beta V segments.

This receptor was obtained from a man aged 25-45 years in good health and CMV-seronegative. The V and J genes are TRBV4-3 and TRBJ1-1, with TRBD1 matching over 7 bases. The sequencing input was PBMCs. CDR3 protein: CASSQAGTVNTEAFF. CDR3 DNA: TGCGCCAGCAGCCAAGCCGGGACAGTGAACACTGAAGCTTTCTTT.